The 29 T cell receptor beta chains listed next were all sequenced from one sample in a study of CD8+CD57+ T cells in acquired aplastic anemia. Profiling that covered TCR beta VDJ and CDR3 relied on genomic DNA as its template. TCRdb redid the calling of the reads with MiXCR, one entry per CDR3 protein. The sample includes 250,000 to 300,000 distinct CDR3 sequences, 50% to 70% of them seen just once. The sample comprised sorted CD4+, CD8+, or CD8+CD57+ T cells (not recorded which) from PBMCs. These receptors all come from a human donor with severe aplastic anemia or a healthy control (not recorded which).

The gene calls are TRBV19 and TRBJ2-7; TRBD2 matches at 8 bases. The CDR3 sequence is 14 residues long. Per germline, CDR1 LNHDA and CDR2 SQIVND (reference sequence). The ends lost 8 bases at V and 2 bases at J; junction bases unmatched: 8. The CDR3 coding sequence is TGTGCCAGTGGGATGGGACTAGTCCCCTACGAGCAGTACTTC. This codes for CASGMGLVPYEQYF. The full variable domain, with the rest looked up from reference TRBV19 and TRBJ2-7, is DGGITQSPKYLFRKEGQNVTLSCEQNLNHDAMYWYRQDPGQGLRLIYYSQIVNDFQKGDIAEGYSVSREKKESFPLTVTSAQKNPTAFYLCASGMGLVPYEQYFGPGTRLTVT.

This clonotype was seen only once. No conserved phenylalanine or tryptophan is present at the end of the CDR3, so a read error is the likely explanation. No DNA is shown, since the ends of the CDR3 on it are uncertain; the CDR3 is the one TCRdb lists. This sequence joins TRBV2 and TRBJ2-2; TRBD1 is the table's D call and was not checked against the DNA. The CDR3 region is 11 residues in length, termini included. Germline values: CDR1 SNHLY, CDR2 FYNNEI. CDR3 loop: CASVEGTGGYS.

As to this clonotype: The junction departs from germline at one end; a sequencing error may be responsible. The rearrangement uses TRBV7-2 and TRBJ2-7, with D tentatively TRBD2 (6 bases). CDR1 SGHTA and CDR2 FQGNSA come from the germline V gene. The CDR3 loop spans 13 amino acids. The CDR3 loop is CANSIGGLGEQYF. CDR3 DNA: TGTGCCAACAGCATCGGGGGACTCGGGGAGCAGTACTTC.

The rearrangement joins TRBV19 to TRBJ2-3; D uncertain. Germline-derived CDR1 and CDR2 are LNHDA and SQIVND (reference sequence). Trimming stripped 5 bases from V and 0 bases from J, with 15 bases between. This CDR3 region has 16 residues. CDR3: CASSPHSGASTDTQYF. CDR3 bases: TGTGCCAGTAGTCCCCACTCCGGAGCTAGCACAGATACGCAGTATTTT.

The genes are TRBV6-1 and TRBJ1-1; 7 bases are a match to TRBD1. CDR1 is MNHNS and CDR2 is SASEGT in the germline V gene. After removal of 6 bases from V and 1 base from J, the junction contained 5 bases not matched to a gene. The CDR3 spans 14 residues. The CDR3 DNA reads TGTGCCAGCAGATCGACAGGGACGAACACTGAAGCTTTCTTT. The encoded protein is CASRSTGTNTEAFF.

This sequence joins TRBV5-1 and TRBJ1-2; possibly TRBD1 for D (6 bases). CDR3 size: 14 residues. The germline CDR1 and CDR2 sequences are SGHRS and YFSETQ. V was clipped by 4 bases and J by 5 bases, with 15 bases between them. CDR3 protein: CASSAPGHQYGYTF. The CDR3 DNA reads as TGCGCCAGCAGCGCCCCGGGACACCAGTATGGCTACACCTTC.

J is TRBJ2-5 and V is TRBV4-3, with TRBD1 as a possible D gene (5 bases). CDR1 LGHNA and CDR2 YSLEER come from the germline V gene. The V and J ends lost 0 bases and 5 bases respectively, with 13 bases between them. This CDR3 spans 15 amino acids. As DNA, the CDR3 is TGCGCCAGCAGCCAAGAAGGGGATCGGTGGGAGACCCAGTACTTC. Translating it yields CASSQEGDRWETQYF.

The sample holds many counts of this clonotype. The chain has TRBV5-5 and TRBJ2-7; 13 bases map to TRBD2. Germline V gene data show CDR1 as SGHKS and CDR2 as YYEKEE (reference sequence). V lost 0 bases and J lost 1; bases outside the gene matches: 4. This CDR3 comprises 17 residues. CDR3 residues: CASSLALAGGLSYEQYF. DNA for the CDR3: TGTGCCAGCAGCTTGGCACTAGCGGGGGGGCTATCCTACGAGCAGTACTTC.

A few counts support this clonotype. This CDR3 is CSARDGTLYGYTF. For the CDR3, the DNA is TGCAGTGCTAGAGATGGAACCCTCTATGGCTACACCTTC. The chain carries TRBV20-1 and TRBJ1-2; D gene ambiguous. Germline CDR1 is DFQATT and CDR2 is SNEGSKA (reference sequence). There are 13 residues in the CDR3. V was trimmed by 0 bases and J by 4 bases, leaving 9 bases between them.

The chain recombines TRBV11-2 with TRBJ1-6, with D tentatively TRBD1 (6 bases). V lost 0 bases and J 3 bases, leaving 6 bases between the germline ends. From germline, CDR1 is SGHAT and CDR2 FQNNGV. The CDR3 totals 15 residues. The CDR3 nucleotides read TGTGCCAGCAGCTTAGAGGACAGCTATAATTCACCCCTCCACTTT. Its protein product is CASSLEDSYNSPLHF.

This chain links TRBV7-9 with TRBJ1-2, with TRBD1 matching over 12 bases. V lost 5 bases, J lost 5 bases, and 9 bases stayed unmatched. The CDR3 extends over 16 amino acids. Germline V gives CDR1 SEHNR, CDR2 FQNEAQ (reference sequence). This CDR3 is CASSPETGQGAYGYTF. CDR3 nucleotide sequence: TGTGCCAGCAGCCCAGAGACGGGACAGGGGGCTTATGGCTACACCTTC. Full variable domain (rest looked up from reference TRBV7-9 and TRBJ1-2): DTGVSQNPRHKITKRGQNVTFRCDPISEHNRLYWYRQTLGQGPEFLTYFQNEAQLEKSRLLSDRFSAERPKGSFSTLEIQRTEQGDSAMYLCASSPETGQGAYGYTFGSGTRLTVV.

This clonotype has only a few counts. The chain joins TRBV5-1 to TRBJ1-1; 7 bases agree with TRBD1. Looked up from germline, CDR1 is SGHRS and CDR2 is YFSETQ. The CDR3 has 14 residues. V gave up 7 bases and J gave up 1 base; unmatched junction bases: 7. The CDR3 DNA follows: TGCGCCAGCGCGAAGGGGGCCCCGAACACTGAAGCTTTCTTT. This gives the protein CASAKGAPNTEAFF.

With regard to this clonotype: A much more abundant neighbour one base away suggests this may be a read error. The CDR3 coding sequence is TGTGCCAGCAGCGTGGGTAGGGCATTAGCGGGGGTTTACAATGAGCAGTTCTTC. Translation gives CASSVGRALAGVYNEQFF. The rearrangement joins TRBV5-4 to TRBJ2-1; TRBD2 aligns across 9 bases. Germline trimming cut 4 bases from V and 4 bases from J; bases unmatched to any gene: 15. CDR3 length: 18 residues. Germline CDR1 is SGHNT and CDR2 is YYREEE (reference sequence).

The chain links TRBV9 to TRBJ1-2; D might be TRBD1 (6 bases). This CDR3 is 14 amino acids long. V lost 0 bases and J 8 bases, leaving 14 bases between the germline ends. Germline V gene sequence: CDR1 SGDLS, CDR2 YYNGEE. Here the CDR3 DNA reads TGTGCCAGCAGCGTAGGGCCAGGGGCAGGGGGCTACACCTTC. Its translation: CASSVGPGAGGYTF.

This clonotype occurred many times. The chain uses TRBV2 and TRBJ1-5; 8 bases agree with TRBD1. Germline V gives CDR1 SNHLY, CDR2 FYNNEI. CDR3 length: 15 amino acids. J gave up 1 base and V 10 bases, and 9 bases lay outside the gene matches. The CDR3 sequence: CATSTGGISNQPQHF. As DNA, the CDR3 is TGTGCCACCTCCACAGGGGGAATAAGCAATCAGCCCCAGCATTTT.

This clonotype appeared a few times. The chain has TRBV25-1 and TRBJ2-3; 11 nucleotides line up with TRBD1. Germline CDR1 and CDR2: MGHDK and SYGVNS. This CDR3 spans 16 amino acids. Trimming removed 5 bases from V and 3 bases from J; junction bases left unmatched: 7. Here the CDR3 DNA reads TGTGCCAGCAGTACGCCCGGACAGGGGGCTACAGATACGCAGTATTTT. Its protein is CASSTPGQGATDTQYF.

The chain is built from TRBV20-1 and TRBJ1-4, with D unresolved. The V and J ends lost 3 bases and 8 bases respectively, with 7 bases between them. Germline CDR1 reads DFQATT; CDR2 reads SNEGSKA (reference sequence). The CDR3 has 11 residues. DNA for the CDR3: TGCAGTGCTAGGTTAGACGAAAAACTGTTTTTT. Residues: CSARLDEKLFF.

The chain uses TRBV29-1 and TRBJ1-5; tentative D call: TRBD1 (6 bases). Trimming shortened V by 4 bases and J by 0 bases, and 7 bases separated the two germline ends. CDR1 is SQVTM, CDR2 ANQGSEA, per germline. CDR3 length: 13 amino acids. CDR3 DNA sequence: TGCAGCGTTGCGGACAGTAGCAATCAGCCCCAGCATTTT. Protein: CSVADSSNQPQHF.

There are many counts of this clonotype. This chain uses TRBV30 with TRBJ1-6; the D gene is possibly TRBD1 (6 bases). There are 14 residues in the CDR3. Trimming shortened V by 2 bases and J by 7 bases, and 12 bases separated the two germline ends. Germline V gene lookup returns CDR1 GTSNPN and CDR2 SVGIG (reference sequence). For the CDR3, the DNA is TGTGCCTGGAGTCCGGGACAACCGAATTCACCCCTCCACTTT. As protein: CAWSPGQPNSPLHF.

This chain uses TRBV25-1 with TRBJ2-2, with 10 bases aligning to TRBD2. V dropped 5 bases and J dropped 6; count of bases not matched to a gene: 21. The CDR3 totals 20 residues. In germline, CDR1 is MGHDK, CDR2 SYGVNS. CDR3 residues: CASSPSSLERGGSAAGELFF. CDR3 bases: TGTGCCAGCAGTCCTTCCTCTCTAGAGCGGGGGGGAAGCGCGGCCGGGGAGCTGTTTTTT. The full variable domain, rest sourced from reference TRBV25-1 and TRBJ2-2, is EADIYQTPRYLVIGTGKKITLECSQTMGHDKMYWYQQDPGMELHLIHYSYGVNSTEKGDLSSESTVSRIRTEHFPLTLESARPSHTSQYLCASSPSSLERGGSAAGELFFGEGSRLTVL.

The rearrangement uses TRBV4-1 and TRBJ2-3; 15 bases line up with TRBD2. The CDR3 has 17 residues. Germline lookup yields CDR1 MGHRA and CDR2 YSYEKL. V shed 3 bases and J 6 bases; nucleotides not matched to a gene: 7. As DNA, the CDR3 is TGCGCCAGCAGCCAGCGGACTAGCGGGGGGGCGAGGGATACGCAGTATTTT. Encoded protein: CASSQRTSGGARDTQYF.

The genes are TRBV7-2 and TRBJ2-5, with D possibly being TRBD2 (7 bases). Germline CDR1 reads SGHTA; CDR2 reads FQGNSA. This CDR3 is built from 15 residues. V was clipped by 1 base and J by 1 base, with 10 bases between them. The chain's CDR3 is CASSLDGGAQETQYF. The CDR3 DNA reads as TGTGCCAGCAGCTTAGATGGGGGGGCCCAAGAGACCCAGTACTTC. Variable domain in full (rest from reference TRBV7-2 and TRBJ2-5): GAGVSQSPSNKVTEKGKDVELRCDPISGHTALYWYRQSLGQGLEFLIYFQGNSAPDKSGLPSDRFSAERTGGSVSTLTIQRTQQEDSAVYLCASSLDGGAQETQYFGPGTRLLVL.

The chain joins TRBV5-1 to TRBJ2-2; TRBD2 might be the D (6 bases). From germline, CDR1 is SGHRS and CDR2 YFSETQ. V was pared by 3 bases and J by 7 bases, with 10 bases between. This CDR3 region has 13 residues. CDR3 amino acids: CASSSREVGELFF. CDR3 DNA: TGCGCCAGCAGCTCCAGGGAGGTCGGGGAGCTGTTTTTT.

This clonotype has a handful of counts. The chain joins TRBV29-1 to TRBJ2-7; no definite D call. V lost 6 bases and J 3 bases, leaving 9 bases between the germline ends. This CDR3 has 11 residues. Germline V gives CDR1 SQVTM, CDR2 ANQGSEA. Written as DNA, the CDR3 is TGCAGCGTAAAGGACGGCTACGAGCAGTACTTC. Protein: CSVKDGYEQYF.

Comments on this clonotype: One junction end does not reproduce the germline sequence, and a read error may be involved. The V call is TRBV5-1, the J call TRBJ1-1, with D unclear. CDR1 is SGHRS, CDR2 YFSETQ, per germline. The length of the CDR3 is 13 residues. In DNA form, the CDR3 reads TGCGCCAGCAGCTTGTATTCGAACACTAAAGCTTTCTTT. This encodes CASSLYSNTKAFF.

The chain joins TRBV10-3 to TRBJ2-3, with D unclear. The CDR3 is made up of 11 amino acids. Trimming cost V 7 bases and J 4 bases, with 6 bases left between them. Germline CDR1 reads ENHRY; CDR2 reads SYGVKD. In DNA, the CDR3 is TGTGCCATCACCGAAGCAGATACGCAGTATTTT. It is translated as CAITEADTQYF.

This clonotype has more than one count but fewer than ten. The rearrangement links TRBV7-2 to TRBJ1-1, with D maybe TRBD1 (5 bases). Trimming stripped 2 bases from V and 5 bases from J, with 15 bases between. From germline, CDR1 is SGHTA and CDR2 FQGNSA. CDR3 length: 15 amino acids. The CDR3 spells CASSLTERRGTEAFF. The CDR3 DNA reads as TGTGCCAGCAGCTTAACTGAGCGTCGGGGGACTGAAGCTTTCTTT.

V gene TRBV10-3 combines with J gene TRBJ1-5; TRBD1 agrees at 9 bases. The CDR3 contains 15 residues. The ends lost 4 bases at V and 4 bases at J; junction bases unmatched: 5. Germline V gives CDR1 ENHRY, CDR2 SYGVKD. In nucleotides, the CDR3 is TGTGCCATCAGTGCAGCCGGGACAGGGAATCAGCCCCAGCATTTT. This translates into CAISAAGTGNQPQHF.

This rearrangement joins TRBV19 to TRBJ2-7, with TRBD1 matching 9 bases. CDR3 length: 14 amino acids. Germline CDR1 is LNHDA and CDR2 is SQIVND (reference sequence). After removal of 3 bases from V and 2 bases from J, the junction contained 2 bases not matched to a gene. This CDR3 is CASSMGTGTYEQYF. CDR3 nucleotide sequence: TGTGCCAGTAGTATGGGGACAGGGACCTACGAGCAGTACTTC.